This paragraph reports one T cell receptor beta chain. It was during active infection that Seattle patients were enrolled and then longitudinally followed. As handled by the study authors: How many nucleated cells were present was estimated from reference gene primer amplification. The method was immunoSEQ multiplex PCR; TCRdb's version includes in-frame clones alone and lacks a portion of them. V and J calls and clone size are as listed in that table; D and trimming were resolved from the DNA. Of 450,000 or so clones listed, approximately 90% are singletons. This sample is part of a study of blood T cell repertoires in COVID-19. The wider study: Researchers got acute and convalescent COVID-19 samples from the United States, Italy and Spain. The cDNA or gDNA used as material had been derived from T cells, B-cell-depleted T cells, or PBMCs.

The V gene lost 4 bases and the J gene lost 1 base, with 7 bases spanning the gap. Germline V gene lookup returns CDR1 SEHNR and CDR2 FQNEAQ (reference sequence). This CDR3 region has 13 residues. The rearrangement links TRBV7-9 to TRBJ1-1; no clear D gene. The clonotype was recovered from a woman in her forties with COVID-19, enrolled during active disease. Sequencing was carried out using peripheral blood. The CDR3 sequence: CASSSLKNTEAFF. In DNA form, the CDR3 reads TGTGCCAGCAGCTCCCTTAAGAACACTGAAGCTTTCTTT.